These T cell receptor beta chains were read from a single sample in a study of shared clonotypes between healthy human individuals. Clones were read by immunoSEQ multiplex PCR, and TCRdb kept only the in-frame ones, dropping some. The data hold approximately 1.9 million clones, with 93% observed a single time. Sequenced material: naive CD8+ T cells from PBMCs. These TCRs come from a man aged 18 to 30 in good health. Some clones in this sample may be carry-over from other donors' samples. Both conserved end residues are part of each CDR3. The D gene is left open where the match is weak. For some rows the clone size is stated as once, few or many, or as a class when expanded; others skip it.

abundance	d_gene	j_gene	v_gene	CDR3aa	CDR3nt
once	TRBD2	TRBJ2-7	TRBV7-9	CASSLAGETYEQYF	TGTGCCAGCAGTTTAGCGGGTGAAACCTACGAGCAGTACTTC
NA	TRBD2	TRBJ2-5	TRBV7-9	CASRREGRETQYF	TGTGCCAGCCGGCGGGAGGGACGAGAGACCCAGTACTTC
NA	NA	TRBJ2-7	TRBV29-1	CSVGGSAGYHEQYF	TGCAGCGTCGGCGGGTCTGCTGGGTACCACGAGCAGTACTTC
NA	TRBD2	TRBJ2-3	TRBV19	CASSMGLLTDTQYF	TGTGCCAGTAGTATGGGACTACTCACAGATACGCAGTATTTT
NA	TRBD1	TRBJ2-7	TRBV6-1	CASSGTGVYEQYF	TGTGCCAGCAGTGGGACAGGAGTCTACGAGCAGTACTTC
NA	TRBD2	TRBJ2-1	TRBV4-2	CASSQVTSGRALEQFF	TGTGCCAGCAGCCAGGTCACTAGCGGGAGGGCCTTAGAGCAGTTCTTC
NA	NA	TRBJ2-1	TRBV29-1	CSVGISFYNEQFF	TGCAGCGTTGGGATTAGCTTCTACAATGAGCAGTTCTTC
few	TRBD2	TRBJ2-7	TRBV27	CASSFGLAAGYEQYF	TGTGCCAGCAGTTTCGGGCTAGCGGCAGGCTACGAGCAGTACTTC
NA	NA	TRBJ1-1	TRBV29-1	CSGRLDTEAFF	TGCAGCGGGAGATTGGACACTGAAGCTTTCTTT
NA	NA	TRBJ2-7	TRBV7-2	CASSLAASTYEQYF	TGTGCCAGCAGCTTAGCGGCCAGCACCTACGAGCAGTACTTC
NA	NA	TRBJ2-1	TRBV9	CASSVQGAPNSNEQFF	TGTGCCAGCAGCGTCCAAGGAGCGCCGAACTCCAATGAGCAGTTCTTC
NA	NA	TRBJ1-5	TRBV7-9	CASSPGAVPSAPHQPQHF	TGTGCCAGCAGCCCAGGAGCGGTCCCATCAGCCCCACATCAGCCCCAGCATTTT
NA	TRBD2	TRBJ2-1	TRBV7-9	CASSTRGGLAYYNEQFF	TGTGCCAGCAGCACTCGCGGGGGACTAGCGTACTACAATGAGCAGTTCTTC
NA	NA	TRBJ2-5	TRBV15	CATSGWSAQETQYF	TGTGCCACCAGCGGATGGAGCGCCCAAGAGACCCAGTACTTC
NA	TRBD2	TRBJ2-5	TRBV9	CASSGGLAETQYF	TGTGCCAGCAGCGGAGGACTAGCGGAGACCCAGTACTTC
NA	NA	TRBJ2-7	TRBV4-1	CASTRGGGLSEQYF	TGCGCCAGCACCCGGGGTGGGGGGCTGAGCGAGCAGTACTTC
NA	NA	TRBJ2-3	TRBV13	CASSLGRQDHAAKSDTQYF	TGTGCCAGCAGCTTAGGCCGGCAGGACCATGCGGCGAAGTCAGATACGCAGTATTTT
NA	NA	TRBJ2-1	TRBV25-1	CASSEWAGNSYNEQFF	TGTGCCAGCAGTGAATGGGCGGGGAACTCCTACAATGAGCAGTTCTTC
NA	NA	TRBJ2-5	TRBV2	CASISTRGETQYF	TGTGCCAGCATTTCAACGCGTGGCGAGACCCAGTACTTC
few	TRBD1	TRBJ2-7	TRBV11-2	CASSPGTGGEQYF	TGTGCCAGCAGCCCCGGGACAGGGGGCGAGCAGTACTTC
NA	TRBD1	TRBJ1-1	TRBV28	CASSLHRGIVTEAFF	TGTGCCAGCAGTCTACACAGGGGGATTGTCACTGAAGCTTTCTTT
NA	TRBD2	TRBJ2-5	TRBV28	CASSLILAGEEETQYF	TGTGCCAGCAGTTTAATCCTAGCGGGAGAGGAAGAGACCCAGTACTTC
NA	TRBD2	TRBJ2-7	TRBV30	CAWSRGLVAYEQYF	TGTGCCTGGAGTCGGGGACTAGTGGCCTACGAGCAGTACTTC
NA	TRBD2	TRBJ2-7	TRBV7-9	CASSLPGQGGTSGRGEQYF	TGTGCCAGCAGCTTACCCGGACAGGGGGGAACTAGCGGGAGGGGCGAGCAGTACTTC
NA	NA	TRBJ2-1	TRBV5-1	CASSLRPADEQFF	TGCGCCAGCAGCTTGAGGCCGGCGGACGAGCAGTTCTTC
NA	TRBD2	TRBJ2-7	TRBV27	CASREVNPGLAYEQYF	TGTGCCAGCAGAGAGGTCAATCCGGGACTAGCGTACGAGCAGTACTTC
NA	TRBD1	TRBJ1-3	TRBV7-9	CASQSGTAIYF	TGTGCCAGCCAATCCGGGACAGCGATATATTTT
NA	TRBD1	TRBJ2-1	TRBV9	CASSVWTGPNEQFF	TGTGCCAGCAGCGTATGGACAGGGCCGAATGAGCAGTTCTTC
NA	TRBD1	TRBJ1-2	TRBV6-6	CASTPAQGQNYGYTF	TGTGCCAGCACCCCCGCCCAGGGACAGAACTATGGCTACACCTTC
NA	TRBD2	TRBJ2-7	TRBV27	CASSLSAGSGTYEQYF	TGTGCCAGCAGTTTATCGGCGGGTAGCGGGACCTACGAGCAGTACTTC
NA	NA	TRBJ1-2	TRBV7-9	CASSLALMTLDGYTF	TGTGCCAGCAGCTTAGCGCTGATGACTCTGGATGGCTACACCTTC
NA	NA	TRBJ2-7	TRBV10-1	CASSESPDTNSYEQYF	TGCGCCAGCAGTGAGAGCCCGGACACAAACTCCTACGAGCAGTACTTC
NA	TRBD1	TRBJ2-1	TRBV28	CASSLEGQGFRNEQFF	TGTGCCAGCAGCTTAGAGGGACAGGGGTTCCGAAATGAGCAGTTCTTC
NA	TRBD1	TRBJ1-1	TRBV10-3	CAIKGTGLMRTEAFF	TGTGCCATCAAGGGGACAGGCCTAATGAGGACTGAAGCTTTCTTT
NA	NA	TRBJ1-2	TRBV7-2	CASSSRGRDGYTF	TGTGCCAGCAGTTCGAGAGGGCGAGATGGCTACACCTTC
NA	TRBD1	TRBJ2-7	TRBV7-9	CASSYGQGVLVYEQYF	TGTGCCAGCAGCTACGGACAGGGGGTTTTGGTCTACGAGCAGTACTTC
NA	NA	TRBJ2-7	TRBV27	CASSPNLYEQYF	TGTGCCAGCAGTCCGAATCTTTACGAGCAGTACTTC
NA	NA	TRBJ2-1	TRBV5-8	CASEVGSSYNEQFF	TGTGCCAGCGAAGTCGGTAGCTCCTACAATGAGCAGTTCTTC
NA	TRBD2	TRBJ2-5	TRBV7-8	CASSFGGSSLETQYF	TGTGCCAGCAGCTTTGGCGGGAGTAGCTTGGAGACCCAGTACTTC
NA	NA	TRBJ2-2	TRBV9	CASGGEGANTGELFF	TGTGCCAGCGGCGGGGAGGGGGCCAACACCGGGGAGCTGTTTTTT
NA	TRBD1	TRBJ2-7	TRBV4-3	CASSPGTGGYEQYF	TGCGCCAGCAGCCCTGGGACAGGGGGATACGAGCAGTACTTC